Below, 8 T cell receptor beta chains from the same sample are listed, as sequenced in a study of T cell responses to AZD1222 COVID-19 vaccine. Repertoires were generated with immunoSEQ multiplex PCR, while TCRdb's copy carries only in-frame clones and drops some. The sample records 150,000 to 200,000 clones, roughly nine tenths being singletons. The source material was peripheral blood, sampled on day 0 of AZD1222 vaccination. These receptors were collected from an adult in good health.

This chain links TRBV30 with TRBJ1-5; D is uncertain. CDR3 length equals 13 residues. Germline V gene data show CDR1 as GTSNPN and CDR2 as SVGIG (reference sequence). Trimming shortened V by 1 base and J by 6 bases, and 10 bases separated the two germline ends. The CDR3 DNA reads TGTGCCTGGAGTGGGCAGATCGGTCAGCCCCAGCATTTT. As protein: CAWSGQIGQPQHF.

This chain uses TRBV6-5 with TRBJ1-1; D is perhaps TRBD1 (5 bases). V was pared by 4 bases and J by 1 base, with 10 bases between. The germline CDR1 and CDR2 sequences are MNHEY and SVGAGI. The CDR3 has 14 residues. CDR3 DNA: TGTGCCAGCAGTTGGGGACGGGGGAACACTGAAGCTTTCTTT. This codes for CASSWGRGNTEAFF.

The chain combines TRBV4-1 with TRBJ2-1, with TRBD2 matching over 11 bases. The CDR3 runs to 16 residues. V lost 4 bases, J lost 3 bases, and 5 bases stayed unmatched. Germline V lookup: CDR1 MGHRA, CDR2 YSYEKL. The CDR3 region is CASSLGTSGYYNEQFF. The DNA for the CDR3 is TGCGCCAGCAGCCTTGGGACTAGCGGTTACTACAATGAGCAGTTCTTC.

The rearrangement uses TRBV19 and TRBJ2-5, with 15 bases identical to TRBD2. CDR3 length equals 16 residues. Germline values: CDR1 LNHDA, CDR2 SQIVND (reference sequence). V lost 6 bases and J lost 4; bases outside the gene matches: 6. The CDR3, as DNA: TGTGCCAGTAGCCGAGGACTAGCGGGAGGGCTAGAGACCCAGTACTTC. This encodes CASSRGLAGGLETQYF.

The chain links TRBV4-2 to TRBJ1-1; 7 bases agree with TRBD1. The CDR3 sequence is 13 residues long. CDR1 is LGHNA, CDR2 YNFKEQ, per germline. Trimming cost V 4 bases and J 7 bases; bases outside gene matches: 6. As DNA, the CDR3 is TGTGCCAGCAGCCCCGGCAGGGGGTATGAAGCTTTCTTT. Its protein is CASSPGRGYEAFF.

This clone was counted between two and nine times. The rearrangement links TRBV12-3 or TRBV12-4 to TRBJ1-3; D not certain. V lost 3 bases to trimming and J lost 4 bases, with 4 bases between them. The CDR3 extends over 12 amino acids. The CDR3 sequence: CASSLTGNTIYF. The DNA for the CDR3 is TGTGCCAGCAGTTTGACGGGAAACACCATATATTTT.

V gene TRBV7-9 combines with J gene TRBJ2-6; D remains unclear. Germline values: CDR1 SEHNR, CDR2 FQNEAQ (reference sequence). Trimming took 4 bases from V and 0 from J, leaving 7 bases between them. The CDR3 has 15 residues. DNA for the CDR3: TGTGCCAGCAGCTCATGGGGCTCTGGGGCCAACGTCCTGACTTTC. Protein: CASSSWGSGANVLTF.

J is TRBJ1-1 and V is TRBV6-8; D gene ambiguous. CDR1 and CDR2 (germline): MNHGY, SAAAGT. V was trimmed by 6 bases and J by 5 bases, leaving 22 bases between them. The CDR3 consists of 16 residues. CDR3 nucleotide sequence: TGTGCCAGCAGCCGCGAGGAGGGCCGGGAGTTGACTGAAGCTTTCTTT. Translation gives CASSREEGRELTEAFF.